This T cell receptor (beta chain) was captured by sequencing in a study of regulatory T cells in long-lasting Graves disease. Construction of the TCR beta libraries employed iRepertoire HTBI primers in conjunction with Arm-PCR of CDR3 regions. As handled by the study authors: Sequenced samples collectively carried 62 TRBV and over 11 TRBJ segments. TCRdb reprocessed the multiplex PCR reads with MiXCR, giving one entry per CDR3 protein. The V and J calls and clone size come from TCRdb's table, not from the authors' own analysis. The sample includes about 460,000 distinct CDR3 sequences, around 13% of them seen just once. The germline V gene has CDR1 SGHAT and CDR2 FQNNGV. The V gene lost 5 bases and the J gene lost 11 bases, with 15 bases spanning the gap. The CDR3 length is 12 residues. This clonotype has at least ten counts. Its cognate antigen is unknown. Whole-study findings and limits: Persistent disease favored TRBV28, TRBJ1-2 and TRBJ2-5. Blood alone, not thyroid tissue, was studied.

The sample's time point: newly diagnosed GD, antithyroid drugs for less than 3 months. Making the TCR library involved RNA that had been extracted from PBMCs. Another study also made use of these data, one on T cells in Graves' hyperthyroidism and ophthalmopathy. That publication notes: The TCR CDR3 first-round RT-PCR relied on the HTBI primer set.

This sequence originates from a woman aged 45-65 years with Graves disease. The chain links TRBV11-2 to TRBJ1-1; TRBD1 is a possible D gene (6 bases). The material sequenced was peripheral blood mononuclear cells (PBMCs), taken at new diagnosis, from a patient treated with antithyroid drugs. The CDR3 reads CASSREGGGAFF. The CDR3 bases are TGTGCCAGCAGCAGAGAAGGGGGTGGCGCTTTCTTT.